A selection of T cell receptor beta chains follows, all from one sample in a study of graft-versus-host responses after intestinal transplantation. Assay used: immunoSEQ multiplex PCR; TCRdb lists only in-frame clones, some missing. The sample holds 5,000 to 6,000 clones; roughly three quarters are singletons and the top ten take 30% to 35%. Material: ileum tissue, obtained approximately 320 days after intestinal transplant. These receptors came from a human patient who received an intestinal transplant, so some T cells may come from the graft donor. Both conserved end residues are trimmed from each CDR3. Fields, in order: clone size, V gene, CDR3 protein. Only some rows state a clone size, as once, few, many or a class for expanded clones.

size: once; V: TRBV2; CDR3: ASRVQGGKNYGYT
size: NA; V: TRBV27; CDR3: ATTTRTRREQY
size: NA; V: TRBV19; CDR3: ASSIGRSYEQY
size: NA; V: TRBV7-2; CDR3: ASSSRTSGEGAYNEQF
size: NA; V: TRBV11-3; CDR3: ASSSIRQGNTIY
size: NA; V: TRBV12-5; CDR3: ASGLSIGPGSNQPQH
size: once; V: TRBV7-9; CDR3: ASSPDRVDEQY
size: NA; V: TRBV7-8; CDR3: ASSLRTSPGHYGYT
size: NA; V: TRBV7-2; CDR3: ASSLESSGSYEQY
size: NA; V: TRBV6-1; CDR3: ASSEEVGQY
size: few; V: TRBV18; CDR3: ASSPRGAAQPQH
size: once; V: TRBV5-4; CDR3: ASSLGIEQY
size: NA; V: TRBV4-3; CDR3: ASSQLAGGPSGELF
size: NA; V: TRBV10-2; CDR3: ASSEQRTDRIQY
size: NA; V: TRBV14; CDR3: ASSQGQGGYT
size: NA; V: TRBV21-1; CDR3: ASSKKRRFYEQY
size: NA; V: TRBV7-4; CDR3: ASSTQGTNTGELF
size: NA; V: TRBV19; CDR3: ASSIDRRQGVSKTELF
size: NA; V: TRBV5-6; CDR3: ASSPTSPRAYEQY
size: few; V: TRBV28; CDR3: ASSLRGLGYT
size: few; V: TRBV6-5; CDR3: ASSWDRDYTGELF
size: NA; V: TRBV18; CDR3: ASAGGGRSGANVLT
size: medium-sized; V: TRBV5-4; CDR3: ASSWGGFPRNQPQH
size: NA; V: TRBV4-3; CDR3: ASSQDSSTGGLAGELF
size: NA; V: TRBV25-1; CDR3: ASSELAGDTGELF
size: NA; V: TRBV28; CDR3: ASSSTSGRYYEQY
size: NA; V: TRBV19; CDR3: ASTPDRLSGNTIY
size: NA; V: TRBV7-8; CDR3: ASSSHPYRGYT
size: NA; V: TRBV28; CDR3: ASVTGGLNQPQH
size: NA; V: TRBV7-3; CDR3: ASSLDRNTEAF
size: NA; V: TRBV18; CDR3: ASSPGTGGRGTDTQY
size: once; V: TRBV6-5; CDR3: ASSYSKARGHEQY
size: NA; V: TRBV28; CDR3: ASSLSPGQDSYEQY
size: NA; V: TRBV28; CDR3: ASSLVDHIAYEQY
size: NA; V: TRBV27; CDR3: ASSFRGTNSPLH
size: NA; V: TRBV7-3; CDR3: ASSLTGGEETQY
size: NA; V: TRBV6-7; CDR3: AKRTAATYEQY
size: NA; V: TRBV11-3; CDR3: ASSLDQQGVRVNQPQH
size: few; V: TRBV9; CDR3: ASSQRTAGDTQY
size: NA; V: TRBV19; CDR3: ASTETLLYGYT
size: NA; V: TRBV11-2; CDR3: ASSSRDRPLGKLF
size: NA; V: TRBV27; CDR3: ASTASSYNEQF
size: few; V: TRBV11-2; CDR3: ASSHGQGSEKLF
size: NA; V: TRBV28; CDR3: ASSLNTYEQY
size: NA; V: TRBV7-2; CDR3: ASKITHKITDTQY
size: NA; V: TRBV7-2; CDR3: ASSFHLNQETQY